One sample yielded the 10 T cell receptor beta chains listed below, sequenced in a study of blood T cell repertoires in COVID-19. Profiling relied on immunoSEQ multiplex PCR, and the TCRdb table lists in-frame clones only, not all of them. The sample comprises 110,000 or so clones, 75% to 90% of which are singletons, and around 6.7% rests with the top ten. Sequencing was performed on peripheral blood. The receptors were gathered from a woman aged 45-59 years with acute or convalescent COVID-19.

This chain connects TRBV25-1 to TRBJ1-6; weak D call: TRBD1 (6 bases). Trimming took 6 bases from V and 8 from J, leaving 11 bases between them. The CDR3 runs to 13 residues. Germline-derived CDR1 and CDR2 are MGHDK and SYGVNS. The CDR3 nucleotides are TGTGCCAGCAGGCGACAGGATGATTCACCCCTCCACTTT. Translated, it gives CASRRQDDSPLHF.

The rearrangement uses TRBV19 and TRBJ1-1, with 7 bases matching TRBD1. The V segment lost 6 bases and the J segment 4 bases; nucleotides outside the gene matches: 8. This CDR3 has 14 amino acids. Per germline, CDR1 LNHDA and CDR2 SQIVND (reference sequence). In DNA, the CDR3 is TGTGCCAGTAGGACGACAGGGTTGCCCACTGAAGCTTTCTTT. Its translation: CASRTTGLPTEAFF.

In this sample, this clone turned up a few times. The CDR3 DNA follows: TGCGCCAGCAGCCCTTTCCAGGCCAACACTGAAGCTTTCTTT. This codes for CASSPFQANTEAFF. The chain has TRBV5-1 and TRBJ1-1; D is unresolved. V gave up 4 bases and J gave up 2 bases, with 12 bases separating them. This CDR3 spans 14 amino acids. The germline gives CDR1 SGHRS, CDR2 YFSETQ.

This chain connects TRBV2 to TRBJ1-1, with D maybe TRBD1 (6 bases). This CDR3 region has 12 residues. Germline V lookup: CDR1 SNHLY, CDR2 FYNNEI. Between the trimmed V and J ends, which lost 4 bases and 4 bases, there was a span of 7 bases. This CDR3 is CASSVRGTEAFF. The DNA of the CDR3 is TGTGCCAGCAGTGTCAGGGGCACTGAAGCTTTCTTT.

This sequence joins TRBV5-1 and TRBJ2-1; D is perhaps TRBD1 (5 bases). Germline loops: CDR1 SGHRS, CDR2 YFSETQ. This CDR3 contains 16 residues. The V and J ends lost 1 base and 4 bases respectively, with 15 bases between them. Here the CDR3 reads CASSLTDIGVYNEQFF. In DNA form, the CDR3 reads TGCGCCAGCAGCTTGACTGACATAGGGGTGTACAATGAGCAGTTCTTC.

CDR3 amino acids: CASSQRGGAAGELFF. The CDR3 nucleotides read TGTGCCAGCAGCCAACGTGGCGGAGCGGCCGGGGAGCTGTTTTTT. V usage is TRBV3-1 (or the pseudogene TRBV3-2) and J usage is TRBJ2-2; D perhaps matches TRBD2 (5 bases). Germline CDR1 reads LGHDT; CDR2 reads YNNKEL (reference sequence). The V and J ends lost 2 bases and 6 bases respectively, with 13 bases between them. The CDR3 extends over 15 amino acids.

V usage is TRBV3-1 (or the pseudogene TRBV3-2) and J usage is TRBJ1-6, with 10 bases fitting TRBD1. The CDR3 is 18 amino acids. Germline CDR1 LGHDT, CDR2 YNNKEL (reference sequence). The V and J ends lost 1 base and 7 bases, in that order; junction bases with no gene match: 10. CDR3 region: CASSQGTGGVLWNSPLHF. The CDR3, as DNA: TGTGCCAGCAGCCAAGGGACAGGGGGAGTTTTGTGGAATTCACCCCTCCACTTT.

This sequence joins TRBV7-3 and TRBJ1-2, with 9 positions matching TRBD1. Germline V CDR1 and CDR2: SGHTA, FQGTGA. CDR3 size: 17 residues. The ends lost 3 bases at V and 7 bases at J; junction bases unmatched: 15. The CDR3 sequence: CASSFSLVVQGASGYTF. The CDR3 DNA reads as TGTGCCAGCAGCTTCAGTTTGGTAGTACAGGGGGCTTCTGGCTACACCTTC.

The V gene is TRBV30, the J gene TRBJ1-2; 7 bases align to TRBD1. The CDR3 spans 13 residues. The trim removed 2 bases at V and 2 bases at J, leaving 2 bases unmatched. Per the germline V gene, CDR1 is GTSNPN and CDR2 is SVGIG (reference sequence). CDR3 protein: CAWSKGQNYGYTF. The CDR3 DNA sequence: TGTGCCTGGAGTAAGGGACAGAACTATGGCTACACCTTC.

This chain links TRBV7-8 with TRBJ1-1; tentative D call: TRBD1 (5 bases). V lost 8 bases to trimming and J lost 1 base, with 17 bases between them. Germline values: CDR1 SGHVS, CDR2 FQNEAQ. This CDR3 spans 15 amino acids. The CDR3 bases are TGTGCCAGCGCTTCCCTCAGCGGGGCGAACACTGAAGCTTTCTTT. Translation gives CASASLSGANTEAFF.